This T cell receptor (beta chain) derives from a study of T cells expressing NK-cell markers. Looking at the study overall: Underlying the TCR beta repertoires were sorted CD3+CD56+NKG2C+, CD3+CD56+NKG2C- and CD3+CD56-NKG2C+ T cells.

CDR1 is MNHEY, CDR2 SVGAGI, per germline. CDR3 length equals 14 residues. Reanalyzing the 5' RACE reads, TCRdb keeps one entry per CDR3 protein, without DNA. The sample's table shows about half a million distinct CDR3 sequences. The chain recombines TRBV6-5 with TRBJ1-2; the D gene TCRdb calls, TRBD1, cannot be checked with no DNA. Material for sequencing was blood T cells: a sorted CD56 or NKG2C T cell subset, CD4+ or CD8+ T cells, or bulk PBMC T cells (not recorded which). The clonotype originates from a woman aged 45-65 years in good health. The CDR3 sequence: CASSITDSNYGYTF.